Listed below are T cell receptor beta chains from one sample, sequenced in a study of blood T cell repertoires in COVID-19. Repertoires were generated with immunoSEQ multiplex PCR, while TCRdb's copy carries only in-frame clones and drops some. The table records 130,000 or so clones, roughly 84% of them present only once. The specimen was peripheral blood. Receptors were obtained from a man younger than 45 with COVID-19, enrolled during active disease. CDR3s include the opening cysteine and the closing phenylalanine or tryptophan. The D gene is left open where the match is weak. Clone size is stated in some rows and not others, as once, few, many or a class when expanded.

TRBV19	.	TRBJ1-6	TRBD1	TGTGCCAGTAGTACTTTCGGGACAGGGGACTCACCCCTCCACTTT	CASSTFGTGDSPLHF
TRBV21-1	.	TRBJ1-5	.	TGTGCCAGCATGTGGACAGGGGTTCAGCCCCAGCATTTT	CASMWTGVQPQHF
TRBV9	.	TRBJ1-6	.	TGTGCCAGCAGCGTAGATAGTTCACCCCTCCACTTT	CASSVDSSPLHF
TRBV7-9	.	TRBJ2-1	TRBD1	TGTGCCAGCAGCTATTCCGGGACAGCTTACAATGAGCAGTTCTTC	CASSYSGTAYNEQFF
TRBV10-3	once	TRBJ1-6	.	TGTGCCATCAGTGGTTCAGAAAATTCACCCCTCCACTTT	CAISGSENSPLHF
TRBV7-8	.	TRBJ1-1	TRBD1	TGTGCCAGCAGCCCCCGGGACAGGGTAGGCACTGAAGCTTTCTTT	CASSPRDRVGTEAFF
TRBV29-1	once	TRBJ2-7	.	TGCAGCGCCGTAGGGAGGGGGACTGGAGGCGTTTACGAGCAGTACTTC	CSAVGRGTGGVYEQYF
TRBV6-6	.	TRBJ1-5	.	TGTGCCAGCAGTTACGCAGAAGATAATCAGCCCCAGCATTTT	CASSYAEDNQPQHF
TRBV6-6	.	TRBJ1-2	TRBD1	TGTGCCAGCAGTCCTTTAACAGGGGGCGATGGCTACACCTTC	CASSPLTGGDGYTF
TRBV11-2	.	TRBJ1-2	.	TGTGCCAGCAGCTCCCTTTCGGGTGGGGGAGGCTATGGCTACACCTTC	CASSSLSGGGGYGYTF
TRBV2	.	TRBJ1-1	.	TGTGCCAGCAGTGTTTACGGGATCAACACTGAAGCTTTCTTT	CASSVYGINTEAFF
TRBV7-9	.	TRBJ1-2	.	TGTGCCAGCAGCTTAGGAGCCGGCCGAGGGAACTATGGCTACACCTTC	CASSLGAGRGNYGYTF
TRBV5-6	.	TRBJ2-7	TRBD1	TGTGCCAGCAGCTTAGGGACAGGGGTCTACGAGCAGTACTTC	CASSLGTGVYEQYF
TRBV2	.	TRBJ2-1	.	TGTGCCAGCAGTTTGGCTAGCGAGCAGTTCTTC	CASSLASEQFF
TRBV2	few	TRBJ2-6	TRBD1	TGTGCCAGCAGGAACCGACAGGGCTCGGGGGCCAACGTCCTGACTTTC	CASRNRQGSGANVLTF
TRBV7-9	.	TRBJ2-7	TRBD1	TGTGCCAGCAGCTTAGGGGTGGGACAGTCCTACGAGCAGTACTTC	CASSLGVGQSYEQYF
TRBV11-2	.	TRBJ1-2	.	TGTGCCAGCAGCCTTACACCTCTCAGGGGAGAGTATGGCTACACCTTC	CASSLTPLRGEYGYTF